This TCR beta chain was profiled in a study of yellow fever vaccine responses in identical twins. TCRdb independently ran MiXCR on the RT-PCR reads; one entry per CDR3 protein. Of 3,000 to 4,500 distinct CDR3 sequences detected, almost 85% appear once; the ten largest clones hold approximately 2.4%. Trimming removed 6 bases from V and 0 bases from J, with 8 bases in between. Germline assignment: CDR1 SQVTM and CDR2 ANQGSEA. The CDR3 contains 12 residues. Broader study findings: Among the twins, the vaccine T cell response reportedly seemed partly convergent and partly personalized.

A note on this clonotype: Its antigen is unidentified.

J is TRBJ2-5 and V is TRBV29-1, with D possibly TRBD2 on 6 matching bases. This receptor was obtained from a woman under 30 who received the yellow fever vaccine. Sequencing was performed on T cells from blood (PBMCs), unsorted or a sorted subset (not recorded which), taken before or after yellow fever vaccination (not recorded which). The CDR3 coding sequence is TGCAGCGTCCGGGAGTACCAAGAGACCCAGTACTTC. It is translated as CSVREYQETQYF.